This TCR beta chain appears in the sequencing data of a study of cytomegalovirus exposure and HLA in healthy donors. Looking at the study overall: Earlier sequencing of some 190 million T cells yielded roughly 120 million unique TCR beta sequences.

Each donor was nominally healthy when sampled (though unrecorded immune exposures were likely). This clone was seen a few times. Its antigen is as yet unknown. Study observations and caveats: The authors later linked a missense DCLRE1C variant to TCR beta V- and J-gene trimming.

The study ran its PCR with 60 Vbeta and 13 Jbeta primers. Profiled with immunoSEQ multiplex PCR; TCRdb holds only in-frame clones, not every one. There are 110,000 to 150,000 clones in the sample; about 71% occur only once, and 2% to 2.5% lies in the top ten. The CDR3 runs 13 residues. Germline values: CDR1 MNHEY, CDR2 SMNVEV (reference sequence). Trimming took 6 bases from V and 2 from J, leaving 10 bases between them. Material for sequencing was PBMCs. This TCR was sampled from a woman aged 60 to 75 in good health and CMV-seropositive. This rearrangement joins TRBV27 to TRBJ2-5; possible D gene TRBD2, 5 bases. CDR3 region: CASSKRVQETQYF. The CDR3 nucleotides are TGTGCCAGCAGCAAGAGGGTACAAGAGACCCAGTACTTC.